The 20 T cell receptor beta chains below were found in one sample sequenced in a study of monozygotic twins with inflammatory bowel disease. TCRdb reprocessed the 5' RACE reads and stores each CDR3 protein as one record, lacking DNA. The table lists nearly 450,000 distinct CDR3 sequences. Sequencing input: blood. Receptors were obtained from a human donor with ulcerative colitis or Crohn's disease, or a healthy co-twin of an affected twin (not recorded which).

V is TRBV7-3 and J is TRBJ2-1; checking the TCRdb D call of TRBD1 is not possible without DNA. From germline, CDR1 is SGHTA and CDR2 FQGTGA. There are 15 residues in the CDR3. The CDR3 reads CASSLRGTGNHEQFF.

The rearrangement uses TRBV7-3 and TRBJ2-7; TCRdb returns TRBD2, unconfirmable since there is no DNA. Germline V gene data show CDR1 as SGHTA and CDR2 as FQGTGA. The CDR3 sequence is 15 residues long. The CDR3 sequence: CASSPGSGGTYEQYF.

The V call is TRBV6-1, the J call TRBJ2-2; absent DNA, TCRdb's TRBD2 call cannot be checked. The CDR3 runs to 17 residues. Germline-derived CDR1 and CDR2 are MNHNS and SASEGT. The CDR3 here is CASSDFVGGLHTGELFF.

V gene TRBV7-2 combines with J gene TRBJ2-1; the D call of TRBD1 rests on TCRdb alone, since no DNA is present to check it. CDR1 SGHTA and CDR2 FQGNSA come from the germline V gene. The CDR3 runs 15 residues. The CDR3 loop is CASSQDSQIYNEQFF. Full variable domain (missing parts from reference TRBV7-2 and TRBJ2-1): GAGVSQSPSNKVTEKGKDVELRCDPISGHTALYWYRQSLGQGLEFLIYFQGNSAPDKSGLPSDRFSAERTGGSVSTLTIQRTQQEDSAVYLCASSQDSQIYNEQFFGPGTRLTVL.

V gene TRBV12-3 or TRBV12-4 combines with J gene TRBJ2-5; the D call of TRBD2 rests on TCRdb alone, since no DNA is present to check it. The CDR3 spans 14 residues. The CDR3: CASSLRRVVETQYF.

The rearrangement uses TRBV20-1 and TRBJ2-1. The CDR3 spans 13 residues. Germline V gene sequence: CDR1 DFQATT, CDR2 SNEGSKA (reference sequence). CDR3 region: CSATKTETNEQFF.

This sequence joins TRBV20-1 and TRBJ2-4; checking the TCRdb D call of TRBD2 is not possible without DNA. CDR1 and CDR2 from the germline V gene are DFQATT and SNEGSKA (reference sequence). This CDR3 comprises 16 residues. CDR3 protein: CSARDRRGGARYIQYF.

This chain links TRBV12-3 or TRBV12-4 with TRBJ1-3. This CDR3 is 14 amino acids long. CDR3 region: CASTLDGSGNTIYF.

The V gene is TRBV5-1, the J gene TRBJ2-3; TCRdb returns TRBD1, unconfirmable since there is no DNA. In germline, CDR1 is SGHRS, CDR2 YFSETQ. The CDR3 is 15 residues long. The CDR3 sequence: CASSDRSGYTDTQYF.

The V call is TRBV7-9, the J call TRBJ2-1; lacking DNA, the TRBD2 call made by TCRdb goes unchecked. Germline lookup yields CDR1 SEHNR and CDR2 FQNEAQ (reference sequence). CDR3 length: 16 residues. CDR3 residues: CASSLLRGGADNEQFF.

The V and J genes are TRBV5-1 and TRBJ2-5; TCRdb's D call, TRBD1, is unchecked because there is no DNA. Germline CDR1 SGHRS, CDR2 YFSETQ. This CDR3 spans 15 amino acids. CDR3 sequence reads: CASSGGTGSSKTQYF. Looking up the rest from reference TRBV5-1 and TRBJ2-5 gives the full variable domain: KAGVTQTPRYLIKTRGQQVTLSCSPISGHRSVSWYQQTPGQGLQFLFEYFSETQRNKGNFPGRFSGRQFSNSRSEMNVSTLELGDSALYLCASSGGTGSSKTQYFGPGTRLLVL.

The chain links TRBV30 to TRBJ1-3; the TRBD1 assignment by TCRdb is unverifiable without DNA. Germline loops: CDR1 GTSNPN, CDR2 SVGIG (reference sequence). The CDR3 is made up of 15 amino acids. The CDR3 sequence: CAWSWDGRSGNTIYF.

V usage is TRBV2 and J usage is TRBJ2-2; TCRdb's D call, TRBD2, is unchecked because there is no DNA. In germline, CDR1 is SNHLY, CDR2 FYNNEI. The CDR3 covers 15 residues. The CDR3 spells CASSEAPSGPGELFF.

The chain recombines TRBV6-1 with TRBJ2-4; TCRdb designates TRBD1, a call that cannot be tested without DNA. The CDR3 loop spans 15 amino acids. In germline, CDR1 is MNHNS, CDR2 SASEGT. CDR3 residues: CASRGTAEQKNIQYF.

The chain is built from TRBV20-1 and TRBJ1-3; TCRdb returns TRBD1, unconfirmable since there is no DNA. The CDR3 totals 16 residues. Germline CDR1 and CDR2: DFQATT and SNEGSKA (reference sequence). The CDR3 is CSARPWGRVSGNTIYF.

This chain links TRBV11-1 with TRBJ1-2; TCRdb gives TRBD1 as the D gene, but with no DNA this cannot be confirmed. Looked up from germline, CDR1 is SGHAT and CDR2 is FQDESV (reference sequence). The CDR3 runs to 18 residues. The CDR3 region is CASSSSMGVAVIGYGYTF.

J is TRBJ1-1 and V is TRBV11-2. Germline lookup yields CDR1 SGHAT and CDR2 FQNNGV. CDR3 length equals 14 residues. The CDR3 region is CASSPREGRAEAFF.

This chain joins TRBV28 and TRBJ1-2. The CDR3 runs 13 residues. Germline V gene data show CDR1 as MDHEN and CDR2 as SYDVKM. The CDR3: CASSPRTGYGYTF.

V usage is TRBV6-2 or TRBV6-3 and J usage is TRBJ2-1; as DNA is missing, the TRBD2 call by TCRdb cannot be tested. CDR3 length equals 13 residues. Germline CDR1 MNHEY, CDR2 SVGEGT. The CDR3 region is CASSSPPRYEQFF.

V usage is TRBV19 and J usage is TRBJ1-1. The CDR3 loop spans 13 amino acids. From germline, CDR1 is LNHDA and CDR2 SQIVND (reference sequence). This CDR3 reads CASSVIKSTEAFF.